This T cell receptor beta chain was recorded in a study of Ad26.COV2.S vaccination and SARS-CoV-2 variants. On the study more broadly: Donor had been placed in the Ad26.COV2.S arm of the COV1001 trial.

The length of the CDR3 is 14 residues. V shed 4 bases, J shed 7 bases, and the junction held 4 bases outside the gene matches. Germline-derived CDR1 and CDR2 are LGHDT and YNNKEL (reference sequence). Only in-frame clones appear in the TCRdb table, and some are missing; sequencing was by immunoSEQ multiplex PCR. The table has 300,000 to 400,000 clones, just under 85% seen once. Treatment of the sample: roughly 18 received Ad26.COV2.S at low or high dose, single or two shots; 5 received placebo; per-sample allocation not given. Repertoires come from day 63 after the first vaccine or placebo injection. This clone was recorded once. The same CDR3 is also encoded by other DNA sequences in this sample.

This sequence originates from a person aged 18-65 years who received the Ad26.COV2.S COVID-19 vaccine or a placebo. V and J are TRBV3-1 (or the pseudogene TRBV3-2) and TRBJ1-2; 12 bases map to TRBD1. The specimen comprised peripheral blood, sampled in a trial of Ad26.COV2.S vaccine versus placebo. The CDR3, as DNA: TGTGCCAGCAGCCTGGGACAGGGGGCAGGTGGCTACACCTTC. It translates to CASSLGQGAGGYTF.